This T cell receptor beta chain emerged from a study of identical twins. The sample holds a few counts of this clonotype. Its antigen is unknown. TCRdb fed the 5' RACE reads into MiXCR, producing one record per CDR3 protein. The sample lists about 530,000 distinct CDR3 sequences, 20% to 25% occurring once. V lost 6 bases to trimming and J lost 0 bases; unmatched junction nucleotides: 7. This CDR3 spans 15 amino acids. Per the germline V gene, CDR1 is DFQATT and CDR2 is SNEGSKA (reference sequence). Broader study findings: Without tracking the same donors, conclusions rested on cross-sectional statistical analysis.

Another study also made use of these data, one on yellow fever vaccine responses in identical twins. As that study records: Twins showed a vaccine T cell response that reportedly seemed partly convergent, partly personalized.

The sample was CD4+ T cells sorted from blood. The genes are TRBV20-1 and TRBJ1-4, with TRBD1 matching over 7 bases. This TCR was sampled from a woman younger than 30 in good health. CDR3 sequence reads: CSAYRGGTTNEKLFF. CDR3 nucleotides: TGCAGTGCATACAGGGGTGGGACAACTAATGAAAAACTGTTTTTT.